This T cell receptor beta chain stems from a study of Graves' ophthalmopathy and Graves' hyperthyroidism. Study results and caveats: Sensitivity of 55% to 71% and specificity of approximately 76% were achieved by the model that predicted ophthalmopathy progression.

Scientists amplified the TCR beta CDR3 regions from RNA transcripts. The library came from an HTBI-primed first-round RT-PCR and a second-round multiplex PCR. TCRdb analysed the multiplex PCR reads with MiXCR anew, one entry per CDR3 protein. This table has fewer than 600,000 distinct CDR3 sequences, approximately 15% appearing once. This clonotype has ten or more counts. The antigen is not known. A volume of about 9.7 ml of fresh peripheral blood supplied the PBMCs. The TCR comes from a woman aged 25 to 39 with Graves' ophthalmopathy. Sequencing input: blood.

CDR3 nucleotide sequence: TGTGCCAGCAGCTCCCTACAGGGACAAGAGACCCAGTACTTC. Amino acid sequence: CASSSLQGQETQYF. The rearrangement uses TRBV7-9 and TRBJ2-5, with D possibly matching TRBD1 (6 bases). The V gene lost 4 bases and the J gene lost 2 bases, with 11 bases spanning the gap. Germline values: CDR1 SEHNR, CDR2 FQNEAQ (reference sequence). The CDR3 covers 14 residues.